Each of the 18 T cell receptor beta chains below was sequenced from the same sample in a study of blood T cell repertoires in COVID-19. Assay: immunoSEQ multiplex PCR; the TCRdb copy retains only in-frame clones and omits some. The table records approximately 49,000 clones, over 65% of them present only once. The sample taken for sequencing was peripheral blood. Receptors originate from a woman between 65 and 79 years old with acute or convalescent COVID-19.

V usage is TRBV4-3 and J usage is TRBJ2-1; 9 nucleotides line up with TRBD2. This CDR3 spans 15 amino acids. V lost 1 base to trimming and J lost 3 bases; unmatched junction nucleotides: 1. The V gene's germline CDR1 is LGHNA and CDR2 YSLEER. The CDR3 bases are TGCGCCAGCAGCCAAGTTAGCGGGAGCTACAATGAGCAGTTCTTC. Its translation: CASSQVSGSYNEQFF.

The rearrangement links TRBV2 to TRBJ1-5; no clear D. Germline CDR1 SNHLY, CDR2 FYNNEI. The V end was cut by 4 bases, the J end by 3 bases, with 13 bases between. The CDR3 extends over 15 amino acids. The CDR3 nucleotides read TGTGCCAGCAGTGTTAATGGACTGATCAATCAGCCCCAGCATTTT. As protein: CASSVNGLINQPQHF.

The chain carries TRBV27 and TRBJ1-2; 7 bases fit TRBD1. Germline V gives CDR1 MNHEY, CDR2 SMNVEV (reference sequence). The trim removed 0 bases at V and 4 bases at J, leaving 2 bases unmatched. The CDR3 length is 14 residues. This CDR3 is CASSLSGQLYGYTF. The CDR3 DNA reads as TGTGCCAGCAGTTTATCGGGACAGCTCTATGGCTACACCTTC.

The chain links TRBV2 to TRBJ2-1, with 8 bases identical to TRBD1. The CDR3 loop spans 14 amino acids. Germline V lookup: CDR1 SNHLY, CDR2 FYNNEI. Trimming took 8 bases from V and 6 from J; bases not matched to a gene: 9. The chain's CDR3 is CASSLGDRINEQFF. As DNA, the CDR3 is TGTGCCAGCTCGCTGGGGGACAGGATCAATGAGCAGTTCTTC.

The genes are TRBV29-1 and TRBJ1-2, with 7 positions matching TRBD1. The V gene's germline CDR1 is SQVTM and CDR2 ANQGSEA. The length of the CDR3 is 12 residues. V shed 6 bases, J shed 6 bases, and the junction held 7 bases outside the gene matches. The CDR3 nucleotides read TGCAGCGTCTGGACAGGAGGCAATGGCTACACCTTC. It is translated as CSVWTGGNGYTF.

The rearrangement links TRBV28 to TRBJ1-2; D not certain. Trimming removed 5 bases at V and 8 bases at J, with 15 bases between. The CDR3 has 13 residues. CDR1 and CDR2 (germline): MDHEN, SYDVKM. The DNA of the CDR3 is TGTGCCAGCAGTGCGGTTTCGGGGTTCGGCTACACCTTC. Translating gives CASSAVSGFGYTF.

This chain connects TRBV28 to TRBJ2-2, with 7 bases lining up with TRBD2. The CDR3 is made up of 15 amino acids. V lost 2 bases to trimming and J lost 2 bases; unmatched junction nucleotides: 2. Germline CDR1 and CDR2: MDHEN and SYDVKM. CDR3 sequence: CASSLGRANTGELFF. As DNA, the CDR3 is TGTGCCAGCAGTTTAGGGAGGGCTAACACCGGGGAGCTGTTTTTT.

In nucleotides, the CDR3 is TGTGCCTGGAGTGGCCGGGGAGTAGCAACTGGAAACACCATATATTTT. Its protein product is CAWSGRGVATGNTIYF. This rearrangement joins TRBV30 to TRBJ1-3; D is undetermined. Trimming shortened V by 1 base and J by 2 bases, and 15 bases separated the two germline ends. This CDR3 has 16 amino acids. Germline lookup yields CDR1 GTSNPN and CDR2 SVGIG (reference sequence).

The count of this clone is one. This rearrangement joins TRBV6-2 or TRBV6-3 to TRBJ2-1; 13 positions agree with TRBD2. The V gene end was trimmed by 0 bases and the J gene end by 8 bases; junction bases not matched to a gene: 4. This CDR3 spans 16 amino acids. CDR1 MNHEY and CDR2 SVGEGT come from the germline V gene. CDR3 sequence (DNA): TGTGCCAGCAGTTACTCCAGGACTAGCGGGAGCCATGAGCAGTTCTTC. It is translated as CASSYSRTSGSHEQFF.

CDR3 nucleotides: TGTGCCAGCAGCCCTAGGGGGACTGAAGCTTTCTTT. It yields the protein CASSPRGTEAFF. V usage is TRBV3-1 (or the pseudogene TRBV3-2) and J usage is TRBJ1-1; weak D call: TRBD1 (6 bases). Germline V gives CDR1 LGHDT, CDR2 YNNKEL (reference sequence). V was clipped by 4 bases and J by 5 bases, with 8 bases between them. This CDR3 contains 12 residues.

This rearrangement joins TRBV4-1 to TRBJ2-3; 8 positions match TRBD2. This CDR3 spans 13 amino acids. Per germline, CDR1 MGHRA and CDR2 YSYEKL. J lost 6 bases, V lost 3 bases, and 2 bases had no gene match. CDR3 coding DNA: TGCGCCAGCAGCCAGAGACTAGCGGATACGCAGTATTTT. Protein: CASSQRLADTQYF.

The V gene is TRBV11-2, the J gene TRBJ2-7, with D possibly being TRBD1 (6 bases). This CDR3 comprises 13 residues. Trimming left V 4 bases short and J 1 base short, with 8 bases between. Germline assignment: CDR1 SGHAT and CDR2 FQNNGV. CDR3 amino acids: CASSYGQSYEQYF. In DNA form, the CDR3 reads TGTGCCAGCAGCTACGGACAGTCCTACGAGCAGTACTTC.

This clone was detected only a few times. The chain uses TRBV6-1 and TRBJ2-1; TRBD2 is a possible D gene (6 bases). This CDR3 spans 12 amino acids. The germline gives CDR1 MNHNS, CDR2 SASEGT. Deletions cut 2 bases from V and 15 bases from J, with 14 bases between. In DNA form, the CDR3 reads TGTGCCAGCAGTGAACATTGGGGAGCGGGGTTCTTC. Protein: CASSEHWGAGFF.

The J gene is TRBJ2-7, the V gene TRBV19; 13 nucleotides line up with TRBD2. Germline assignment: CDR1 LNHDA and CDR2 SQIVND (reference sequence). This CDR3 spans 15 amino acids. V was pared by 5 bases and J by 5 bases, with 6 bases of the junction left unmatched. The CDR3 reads CASSRTSGRIHEQYF. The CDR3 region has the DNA TGTGCCAGTAGTCGGACTAGCGGGAGAATTCACGAGCAGTACTTC. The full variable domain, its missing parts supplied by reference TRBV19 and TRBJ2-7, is DGGITQSPKYLFRKEGQNVTLSCEQNLNHDAMYWYRQDPGQGLRLIYYSQIVNDFQKGDIAEGYSVSREKKESFPLTVTSAQKNPTAFYLCASSRTSGRIHEQYFGPGTRLTVT.

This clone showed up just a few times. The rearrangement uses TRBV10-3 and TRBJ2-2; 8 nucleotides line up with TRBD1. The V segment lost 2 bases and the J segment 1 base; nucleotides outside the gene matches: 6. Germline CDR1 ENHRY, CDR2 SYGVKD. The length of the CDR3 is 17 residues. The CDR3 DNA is TGTGCCATCAGTGAGCCGAGACAGGGGTTGAACACCGGGGAGCTGTTTTTT. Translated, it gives CAISEPRQGLNTGELFF.

The CDR3 DNA reads TGTGCCAGCAGCTCAAGCGGGGGGTCCTACAATGAGCAGTTCTTC. It is translated as CASSSSGGSYNEQFF. The V call is TRBV7-2, the J call TRBJ2-1, with 9 bases aligning to TRBD2. There are 15 residues in the CDR3. J lost 1 base, V lost 4 bases, and 2 bases had no gene match. Germline CDR1 SGHTA, CDR2 FQGNSA.

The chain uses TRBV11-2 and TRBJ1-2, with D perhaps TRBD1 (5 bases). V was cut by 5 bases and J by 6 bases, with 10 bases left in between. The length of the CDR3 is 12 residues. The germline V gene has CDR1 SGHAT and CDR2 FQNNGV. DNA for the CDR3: TGTGCCAGCAGCGCGGAAGGGGATGGCTACACCTTC. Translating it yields CASSAEGDGYTF.

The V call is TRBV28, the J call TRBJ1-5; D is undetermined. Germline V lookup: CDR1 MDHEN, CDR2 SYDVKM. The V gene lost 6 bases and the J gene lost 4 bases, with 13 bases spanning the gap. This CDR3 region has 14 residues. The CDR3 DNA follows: TGTGCCAGCAGGGAGGCAGCGAGTAATCAGCCCCAGCATTTT. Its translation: CASREAASNQPQHF.